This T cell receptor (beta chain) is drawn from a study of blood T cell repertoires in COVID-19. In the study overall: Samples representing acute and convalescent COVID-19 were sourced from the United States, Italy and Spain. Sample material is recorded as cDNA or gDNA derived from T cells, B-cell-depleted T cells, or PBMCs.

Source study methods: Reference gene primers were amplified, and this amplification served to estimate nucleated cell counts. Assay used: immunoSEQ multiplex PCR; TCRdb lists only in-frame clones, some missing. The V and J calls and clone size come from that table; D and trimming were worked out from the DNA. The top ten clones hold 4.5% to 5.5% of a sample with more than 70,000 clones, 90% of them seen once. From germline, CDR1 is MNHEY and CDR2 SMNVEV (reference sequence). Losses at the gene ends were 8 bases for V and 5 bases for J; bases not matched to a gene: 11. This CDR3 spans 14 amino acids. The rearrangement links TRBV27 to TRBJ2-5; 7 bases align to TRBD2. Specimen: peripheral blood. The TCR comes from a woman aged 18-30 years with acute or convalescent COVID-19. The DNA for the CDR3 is TGTGCCAGCTGTTGGGGGGGGGTGGTTGAGACCCAGTACTTC. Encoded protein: CASCWGGVVETQYF.